A single sample gave rise to the 6 T cell receptor beta chains below, sequenced in a study of T cell responses to AZD1222 COVID-19 vaccine. TCRdb keeps only in-frame clones here, not all; method: immunoSEQ multiplex PCR. The sample carries about 100,000 clones, approximately 84% recorded once. This sample comprised peripheral blood, obtained on day 0 of AZD1222 vaccination. These TCRs come from an adult in good health.

As DNA, the CDR3 is TGTGCCATCAGTCCGACAGGGGGCGCGGGGACCCAGTACTTC. This sequence encodes CAISPTGGAGTQYF. The chain links TRBV10-3 to TRBJ2-5; 10 bases match TRBD1. The CDR3 has 14 amino acids. The V and J ends lost 5 bases and 7 bases, in that order; junction bases with no gene match: 7. Germline V gives CDR1 ENHRY, CDR2 SYGVKD.

The chain carries TRBV12-5 and TRBJ2-5, with TRBD2 matching 9 bases. CDR1 and CDR2 from the germline V gene are LGHNT and FRNRAP. The CDR3 runs 13 residues. With V trimmed by 7 bases and J by 4 bases, 4 bases remained unmatched. This chain's CDR3 is CASDLRGGETQYF. Here the CDR3 DNA reads TGTGCTAGTGACCTGCGGGGGGGAGAGACCCAGTACTTC.

The chain joins TRBV28 to TRBJ2-3; 14 nucleotides match TRBD2. Trimming cost V 6 bases and J 6 bases; bases outside gene matches: 5. The CDR3 is 15 amino acids. Germline V gene data show CDR1 as MDHEN and CDR2 as SYDVKM. The CDR3 region has the DNA TGTGCCAGCAGGGGACTAGCGGGAGAGTATGATACGCAGTATTTT. This translates into CASRGLAGEYDTQYF.

The gene calls are TRBV11-3 and TRBJ1-4; D gene uncertain. This CDR3 comprises 14 residues. Germline CDR1 is SGHNT and CDR2 is YENEEA. Trimming shortened V by 3 bases and J by 8 bases, and 13 bases separated the two germline ends. In DNA, the CDR3 is TGTGCCAGCAGCTTCGGAGGTGGAGAAGAAAAACTGTTTTTT. Translated: CASSFGGGEEKLFF.

V gene TRBV2 combines with J gene TRBJ1-2; D is ambiguous. Trimming took 2 bases from V and 0 from J, leaving 7 bases between them. CDR1 is SNHLY, CDR2 FYNNEI, per germline. The CDR3 totals 14 residues. The CDR3 DNA follows: TGTGCCAGCAGTGAAAACCCAACTAACTATGGCTACACCTTC. The encoded protein is CASSENPTNYGYTF. Complete variable domain (other parts from reference TRBV2 and TRBJ1-2): EPEVTQTPSHQVTQMGQEVILRCVPISNHLYFYWYRQILGQKVEFLVSFYNNEISEKSEIFDDQFSVERPDGSNFTLKIRSTKLEDSAMYFCASSENPTNYGYTFGSGTRLTVV.

The chain joins TRBV19 to TRBJ2-3, with D perhaps matching TRBD1 (6 bases). Trimming removed 9 bases at V and 0 bases at J, with 13 bases between. The germline V gene has CDR1 LNHDA and CDR2 SQIVND (reference sequence). The CDR3 loop spans 14 amino acids. For the CDR3, the DNA is TGTGCCAGCTGTCCAGGGGCAAGCACAGATACGCAGTATTTT. Translated: CASCPGASTDTQYF.